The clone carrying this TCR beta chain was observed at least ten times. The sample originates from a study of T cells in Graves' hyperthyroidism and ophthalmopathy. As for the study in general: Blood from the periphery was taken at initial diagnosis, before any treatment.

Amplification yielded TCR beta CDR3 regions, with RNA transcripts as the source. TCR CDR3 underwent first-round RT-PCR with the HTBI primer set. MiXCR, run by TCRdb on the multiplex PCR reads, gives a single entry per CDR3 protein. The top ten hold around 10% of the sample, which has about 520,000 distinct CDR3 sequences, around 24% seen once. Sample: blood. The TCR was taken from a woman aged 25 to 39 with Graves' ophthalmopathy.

The CDR3 coding sequence is TGCAGTGCGGACATCACAGGGAAGGTAACCTACGAGCAGTACTTC. Amino acids: CSADITGKVTYEQYF. The rearrangement uses TRBV20-1 and TRBJ2-7, with D possibly being TRBD1 (6 bases). Germline V gene sequence: CDR1 DFQATT, CDR2 SNEGSKA (reference sequence). CDR3 length equals 15 residues. V was clipped by 6 bases and J by 2 bases, with 20 bases between them.